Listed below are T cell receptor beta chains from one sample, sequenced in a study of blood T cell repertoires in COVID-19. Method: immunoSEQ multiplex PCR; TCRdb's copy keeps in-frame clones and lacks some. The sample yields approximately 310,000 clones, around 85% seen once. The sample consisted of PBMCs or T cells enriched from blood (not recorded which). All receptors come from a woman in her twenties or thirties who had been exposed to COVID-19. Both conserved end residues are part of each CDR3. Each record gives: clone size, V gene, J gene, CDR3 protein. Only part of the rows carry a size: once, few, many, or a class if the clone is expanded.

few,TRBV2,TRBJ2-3,CASLDAGGTDTQYF
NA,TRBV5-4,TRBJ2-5,CASSLDSWAQETQYF
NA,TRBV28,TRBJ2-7,CASSSGVEQYF
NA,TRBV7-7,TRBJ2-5,CASSLVASAQETQYF
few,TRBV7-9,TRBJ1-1,CASSSNDRTAYTEAFF
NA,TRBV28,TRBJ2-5,CASRANRGETQYF
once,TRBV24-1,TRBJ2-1,CATSDLIAGSENEQFF
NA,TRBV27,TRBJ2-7,CASSSPGQGFYEQYF
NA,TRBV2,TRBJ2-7,CASSDDRAEQYF
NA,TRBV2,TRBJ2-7,CASSVPSGGPGEQYF
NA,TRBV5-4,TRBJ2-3,CASSLERERVTDTQYF
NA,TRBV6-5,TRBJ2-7,CASSYNRDPTYEQYF
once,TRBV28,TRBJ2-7,CASTQLAGTYEQYF
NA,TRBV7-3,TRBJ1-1,CASSLPKGDNTEAFF
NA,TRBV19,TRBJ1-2,CASSTKMEGYYGYTF
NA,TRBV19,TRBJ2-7,CASMPNPGTSRSYEQYF
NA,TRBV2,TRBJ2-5,CASSIHREQETQYF
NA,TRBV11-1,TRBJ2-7,CASSLARDYYEQYF
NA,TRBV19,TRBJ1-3,CASTLTVRVSGNTIYF
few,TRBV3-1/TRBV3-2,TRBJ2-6,CASSRPGGSAGANVLTF
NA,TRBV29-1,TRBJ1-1,CSVDSRIGTEAFF
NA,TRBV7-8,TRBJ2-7,CASSLVSEGPREQYF
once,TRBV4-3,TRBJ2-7,CASSQGGGLDEQYF
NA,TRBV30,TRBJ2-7,CAWSVQGAGYEQYF
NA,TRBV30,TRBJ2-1,CAWSYDRQWLGEQFF
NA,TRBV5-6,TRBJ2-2,CASSSGQEESGELFF
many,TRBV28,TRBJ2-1,CASSLGRDYLNEQFF
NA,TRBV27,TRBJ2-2,CASSVAGGNTGELFF
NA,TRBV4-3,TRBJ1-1,CASSQSTGMNTEAFF
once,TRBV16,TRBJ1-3,CASSQSGTSENTIYF
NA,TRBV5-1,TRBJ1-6,CASSLVVFGLGGLYNSPLHF
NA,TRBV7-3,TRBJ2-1,CASSLSPGDYNEQFF
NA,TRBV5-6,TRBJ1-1,CASSTGGSRYTEAFF
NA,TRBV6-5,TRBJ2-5,CASRGQGVETQYF
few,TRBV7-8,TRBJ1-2,CASSPQGDYGYTF
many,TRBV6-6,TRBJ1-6,CASSYGSRGHSPLHF
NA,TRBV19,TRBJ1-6,CASSDRGASPLHF
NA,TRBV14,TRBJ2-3,CARARTSDTDTQYF
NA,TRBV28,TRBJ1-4,CASSGSPNEKLFF